This T cell receptor beta chain was recovered during a study of technical replicates of blood from a few donors. Only in-frame clones appear in the TCRdb table, and some are missing; sequencing was by immunoSEQ multiplex PCR. The repertoire holds more than 90,000 clones, with approximately 95% as singletons. V was cut by 3 bases and J by 6 bases, with 11 bases left in between. This CDR3 is 13 amino acids long. The source is a human donor in good health. The V call is TRBV23-1, the J call TRBJ1-2; possibly TRBD1 for D (5 bases). TRBV23-1 is labeled an ORF, and its function is uncertain. Sequencing input: T cells isolated from PBMCs. CDR3 in amino acids: CASSHRVSDGYTF. CDR3 DNA sequence: TGCGCCAGCAGTCACAGGGTGTCGGATGGCTACACCTTC.